This TCR beta chain is drawn from a study of T cell repertoires in cytomegalovirus infection. For the study at large: HLA-B-restricted CMV epitopes that are well studied, plus recently identified HLA-C-restricted ones, were used by the study. An indication of both CMV infection and matching HLA type came from public TCR beta signatures. Study results and caveats: Totalled public TCR beta family frequency picked out people who carried CMV plus the relevant HLA. The ex vivo response showed dominance by HLA-C-restricted CMV-specific TCR beta clonotypes.

Of note for this clonotype: Its antigen is as yet unknown.

TCRdb ran MiXCR on the reads and lists one entry per CDR3 protein. Among nearly 700,000 distinct CDR3 sequences listed, about 33% were seen once. V dropped 3 bases and J dropped 10; count of bases not matched to a gene: 12. CDR1 and CDR2 from the germline V gene are SGHRS and YFSETQ. The CDR3 length is 16 residues. The source material was cultured PBMCs, sampled from culture after CMV antigen stimulation. The origin of this receptor is a human donor in good health (CMV status not recorded). Some clones in this sample may be carry-over from other donors' samples. The V and J genes are TRBV5-1 and TRBJ2-1; 11 bases are a match to TRBD2. The CDR3 reads CASSSLLAGDLQEQFF. As DNA, the CDR3 is TGCGCCAGCAGCTCCTTACTAGCGGGAGACCTGCAGGAGCAGTTCTTC.